This paragraph reports one T cell receptor (beta chain). In germline, CDR1 is MNHEY, CDR2 SMNVEV (reference sequence). This CDR3 contains 13 residues. Trimming left V 4 bases short and J 2 bases short, with 8 bases between. These data come from a study of blood T cell repertoires in COVID-19. Study-level background: T cells, B-cell-depleted T cells, or PBMCs supplied cDNA or gDNA.

Assay used: immunoSEQ multiplex PCR; TCRdb lists only in-frame clones, some missing. Of a few hundred thousand clones detected, 75% to 90% appear once; the ten largest clones hold 1.9%. The V gene is TRBV27, the J gene TRBJ2-5; maybe TRBD1 (7 bases). The clonotype comes from a woman aged 45-65 years who had recovered from COVID-19. The sample taken for sequencing was PBMCs or T cells enriched from blood (not recorded which). DNA for the CDR3: TGTGCCAGCAGTTCAGGGGGGCAAGAGACCCAGTACTTC. Translated: CASSSGGQETQYF.